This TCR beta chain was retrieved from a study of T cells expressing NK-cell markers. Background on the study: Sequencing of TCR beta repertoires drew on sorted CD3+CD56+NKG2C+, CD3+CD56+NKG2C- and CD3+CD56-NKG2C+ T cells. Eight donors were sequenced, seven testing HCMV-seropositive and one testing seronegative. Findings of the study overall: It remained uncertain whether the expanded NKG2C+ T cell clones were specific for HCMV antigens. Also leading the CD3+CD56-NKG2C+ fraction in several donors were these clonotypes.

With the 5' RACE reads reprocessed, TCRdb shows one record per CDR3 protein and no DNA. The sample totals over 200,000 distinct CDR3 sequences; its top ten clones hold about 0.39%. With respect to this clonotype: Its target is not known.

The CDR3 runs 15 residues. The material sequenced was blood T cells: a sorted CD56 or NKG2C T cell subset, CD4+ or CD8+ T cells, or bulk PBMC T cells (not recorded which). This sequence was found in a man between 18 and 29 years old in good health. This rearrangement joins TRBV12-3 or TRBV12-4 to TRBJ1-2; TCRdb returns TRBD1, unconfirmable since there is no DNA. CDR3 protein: CASSLYRGVYYGYTF.